This entry lists 13 T cell receptor beta chains sequenced from one sample in a study of shared clonotypes between healthy human individuals. Libraries were prepared by immunoSEQ multiplex PCR; TCRdb keeps only in-frame clonotypes and omits some of them. Of some 2.3 million clones in the sample, 80% to 95% were seen once. Sequenced material: naive CD4+ T cells from PBMCs. The subset here: CD45RA+ positively selected. These receptors were collected from a man between 18 and 35 years old in good health. Some clones in this sample may be carry-over from other donors' samples.

A single count supports this clone. The CDR3 reads CASSPDMGTYYEQYF. DNA for the CDR3: TGTGCCAGCAGTCCGGATATGGGAACCTACTACGAGCAGTACTTC. The V gene is TRBV2, the J gene TRBJ2-7; D remains unclear. The V end was cut by 5 bases, the J end by 3 bases, with 17 bases between. This CDR3 comprises 15 residues. Germline CDR1 reads SNHLY; CDR2 reads FYNNEI.

This clone was counted only a few times. The gene calls are TRBV5-4 and TRBJ1-2, with D possibly matching TRBD1 (5 bases). Germline assignment: CDR1 SGHNT and CDR2 YYREEE (reference sequence). CDR3 length: 12 residues. V lost 6 bases to trimming and J lost 6 bases, with 12 bases between them. The CDR3 DNA sequence: TGTGCCAGCACCAGGACACACGATGGCTACACCTTC. This gives the protein CASTRTHDGYTF.

This clone turned up a few times. Within the sample, other DNA sequences also encode this same CDR3. The gene calls are TRBV6-5 and TRBJ1-5; 7 bases map to TRBD1. V shed 6 bases and J 4 bases; nucleotides not matched to a gene: 6. CDR1 is MNHEY and CDR2 is SVGAGI in the germline V gene. There are 14 residues in the CDR3. In nucleotides, the CDR3 is TGTGCCAGCAGCCCGACAGGGCGGAATCAGCCCCAGCATTTT. This sequence encodes CASSPTGRNQPQHF.

In regard to this clone: Other DNA sequences in the same sample also yield this CDR3. V gene TRBV2 combines with J gene TRBJ1-5, with 7 bases fitting TRBD1. J gave up 2 bases and V 4 bases, and 2 bases lay outside the gene matches. There are 14 residues in the CDR3. Germline CDR1 reads SNHLY; CDR2 reads FYNNEI. The DNA of the CDR3 is TGTGCCAGCAGTGCCGACAGGGGCAATCAGCCCCAGCATTTT. It translates to CASSADRGNQPQHF.

In regard to this clone: Other DNA sequences of this sample code for an identical CDR3. This chain connects TRBV6-5 to TRBJ1-2; TRBD1 matches 9 bases. The CDR3 has 13 amino acids. In germline, CDR1 is MNHEY, CDR2 SVGAGI. The V gene end was trimmed by 6 bases and the J gene end by 11 bases; junction bases not matched to a gene: 10. CDR3 nucleotides: TGTGCCAGCAGACCCACAGGGGGCGACGGTTACACCTTC. It specifies CASRPTGGDGYTF.

This rearrangement joins TRBV5-1 to TRBJ2-1, with D possibly matching TRBD2 (6 bases). Trimming took off 4 bases at V and 5 bases at J, with 16 bases between the two ends. Germline values: CDR1 SGHRS, CDR2 YFSETQ. The CDR3 consists of 15 residues. Written as DNA, the CDR3 is TGCGCCAGCAGCCTGACTAGTCCCGCGGACAATGAGCAGTTCTTC. Protein sequence: CASSLTSPADNEQFF.

This chain connects TRBV14 to TRBJ2-3, with D unresolved. The CDR3 is 12 residues long. From germline, CDR1 is SGHDN and CDR2 FVKESK. Trimming cost V 0 bases and J 4 bases, with 2 bases left between them. The CDR3 nucleotides are TGTGCCAGCAGCCAAGACCCAGATACGCAGTATTTT. This codes for CASSQDPDTQYF.

For this clone: Other DNA sequences in the same sample also yield this CDR3. The chain recombines TRBV5-1 with TRBJ2-4, with a tentative D call TRBD2 (5 bases). CDR3 length equals 14 residues. The ends were cut back, 0 bases at V and 1 base at J, with 5 bases in the middle. Germline CDR1 and CDR2: SGHRS and YFSETQ. CDR3 residues: CASSLGGAKNIQYF. The CDR3 nucleotides are TGCGCCAGCAGCTTGGGAGGGGCCAAAAACATTCAGTACTTC.

This chain joins TRBV28 and TRBJ1-3; D is undetermined. The CDR3 has 14 amino acids. Trimming cost V 3 bases and J 4 bases, with 10 bases left between them. Germline V lookup: CDR1 MDHEN, CDR2 SYDVKM. The CDR3 loop is CASSLWSRGNTIYF. As DNA, the CDR3 is TGTGCCAGCAGTTTGTGGTCGAGAGGAAACACCATATATTTT.

This chain links TRBV27 with TRBJ2-3; D may be TRBD1 or TRBD2 (5 bases each). This CDR3 has 17 amino acids. Germline values: CDR1 MNHEY, CDR2 SMNVEV (reference sequence). With 5 bases removed from V and 2 bases from J, the gap between germline ends came to 20 bases. The DNA of the CDR3 is TGTGCCAGCAGTAGCGTGAGAACCGGGGCTAACACAGATACGCAGTATTTT. Its protein product is CASSSVRTGANTDTQYF.

This clone was counted once. This chain's CDR3 is CASSPYRGANTEAFF. CDR3 coding DNA: TGTGCCAGCTCACCTTACAGGGGGGCAAACACTGAAGCTTTCTTT. The J gene is TRBJ1-1, the V gene TRBV18; TRBD1 agrees at 8 bases. Germline V CDR1 and CDR2: KGHSH, LQKENI. J lost 2 bases, V lost 3 bases, and 5 bases had no gene match. This CDR3 has 15 residues.

The chain is built from TRBV18 and TRBJ1-2, with D tentatively TRBD1 (5 bases). This CDR3 is 15 amino acids long. V was clipped by 2 bases and J by 8 bases, with 18 bases between them. The V gene's germline CDR1 is KGHSH and CDR2 LQKENI. CDR3 sequence (DNA): TGTGCCAGCTCACCAAGAGCACGGGGCCCTGAGGGCTACACCTTC. Translating it yields CASSPRARGPEGYTF.

This clone came up once. This sequence joins TRBV7-3 and TRBJ2-1; possibly TRBD2 for D (6 bases). The CDR3 covers 17 residues. V was cut by 5 bases and J by 0 bases, with 17 bases left in between. CDR1 and CDR2 (germline): SGHTA, FQGTGA. DNA of the CDR3: TGTGCCAGCAGCGCAACCCAGCGGGCGAGCTCCTACAATGAGCAGTTCTTC. Its translation is CASSATQRASSYNEQFF.